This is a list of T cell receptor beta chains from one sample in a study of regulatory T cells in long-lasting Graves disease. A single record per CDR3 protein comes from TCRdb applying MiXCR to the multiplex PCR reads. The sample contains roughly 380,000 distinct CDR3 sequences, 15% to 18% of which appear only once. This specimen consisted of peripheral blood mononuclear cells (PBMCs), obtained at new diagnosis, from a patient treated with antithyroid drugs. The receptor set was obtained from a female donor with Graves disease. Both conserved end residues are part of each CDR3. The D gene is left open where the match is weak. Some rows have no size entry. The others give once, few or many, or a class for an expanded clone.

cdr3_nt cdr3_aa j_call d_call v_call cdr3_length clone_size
TGCAGTGCCCCAGACAGGGGGAGAGTTCATGAGCAGTTCTTC CSAPDRGRVHEQFF TRBJ2-1 TRBD1 TRBV20-1 14 many
TGTGCCAGCAGCGATGGGAGGACAGGCTACTATGACACTGAAGCTTTCTTT CASSDGRTGYYDTEAFF TRBJ1-1 TRBD1 TRBV9 17 many
TGTGCCAGCAGTCCAAAGACTAGCACGGTGCTGTTTTTT CASSPKTSTVLFF TRBJ2-2 TRBD2 TRBV6-1 13 few
TGTGCCAGTAGTAACCCCTCCGGTCCGGAGGAAAAACTGTTTTTT CASSNPSGPEEKLFF TRBJ1-4 NA TRBV19 15 few
TGTGCCAGCAGTTCTGCCCCACTCAGTTCACCCCTCCACTTT CASSSAPLSSPLHF TRBJ1-6 NA TRBV27 14 many
TGCAGTGCTAGAAGTGGTGGTGGAAACACCATATATTTT CSARSGGGNTIYF TRBJ1-3 NA TRBV20-1 13 NA
TGTGCCAGCAGCCTGGGGGAGGGCTCCTATAATTCACCCCTCCACTTT CASSLGEGSYNSPLHF TRBJ1-6 NA TRBV2 16 many
TGTGCCAGCAGCCGTCCGACGGACGAGTACACCATATATTTT CASSRPTDEYTIYF TRBJ1-3 NA TRBV3-1 14 many
TGTGCCAGCAGCTTAATACAGGCAAGTGGGCCCCAGCATTTT CASSLIQASGPQHF TRBJ1-5 NA TRBV7-2 14 many
TGTGCCAGCAGTTACTCACAGGGACCCTACAATGAGCAGTTCTTC CASSYSQGPYNEQFF TRBJ2-1 NA TRBV6-5 15 many
TGTGCCAGCAGCCCCGTTCAGGGTAATTTCGACGAGCAGTACTTC CASSPVQGNFDEQYF TRBJ2-7 NA TRBV28 15 many
TGCAGTGCTAGAGAGGGGGGCTTCGAATTTACTGAAGCTTTCTTT CSAREGGFEFTEAFF TRBJ1-1 NA TRBV20-1 15 many
TGTGCCAGCAGTTTAGGGGTAGCGGGGTCCTACAATGAGCAGTACTTC CASSLGVAGSYNEQYF TRBJ2-7 TRBD2 TRBV27 16 NA
TGCAGTGCTAGAACCTATAGGGACAGGGCAACTTCCTATGGCTACACCTTC CSARTYRDRATSYGYTF TRBJ1-2 TRBD1 TRBV20-1 17 many
TGTGCCAGCAGTCCCCCGGGCTCCGGGATGGAGACCCAGTACTTC CASSPPGSGMETQYF TRBJ2-5 NA TRBV12-3/TRBV12-4 15 many
TGTGCCAGCAGTGAACGGGGGCAGGGGGCCCTCGGGGAGACCCAGTACTTC CASSERGQGALGETQYF TRBJ2-5 TRBD1 TRBV2 17 many
TGTGCCAGCAGCTTAGCCCCTAGCGGGATGGATACGCAGTATTTT CASSLAPSGMDTQYF TRBJ2-3 TRBD2 TRBV7-2 15 many
TGCGCCAGCAGCCAAGTAAGGCCGTCGGGAGTCACTGAAGCTTTCTTT CASSQVRPSGVTEAFF TRBJ1-1 NA TRBV4-3 16 NA
TGTGCCAGCAAAAGCGGGAGTTTGTACGAGCAGTACTTC CASKSGSLYEQYF TRBJ2-7 TRBD2 TRBV28 13 many
TGTGCCAGCATCCCTGCGAACACCGGGGAGCTGTTTTTT CASIPANTGELFF TRBJ2-2 NA TRBV28 13 many
TGTGCCAGCAGCTTAACACGGGAGGTCTACAATGAGCAGTTCTTC CASSLTREVYNEQFF TRBJ2-1 TRBD2 TRBV7-3 15 NA
TGTGCCAGCAGCTCCCGCCGTGTGGGGCCCGGGCACACCGGGGAGCTGTTTTTT CASSSRRVGPGHTGELFF TRBJ2-2 NA TRBV11-2 18 many
TGCAGTGCACCGAGCTCGCGGGAGGGCACAGATACGCAGTATTTT CSAPSSREGTDTQYF TRBJ2-3 TRBD2 TRBV20-1 15 many
TGTGCCAGCAGTCCCCTAGGAGGGTCCCACCCACTAGCCAAAAACATTCAGTACTTC CASSPLGGSHPLAKNIQYF TRBJ2-4 NA TRBV28 19 many
TGTGCCAGCAGATCAGGGCGAGGCACAGATACGCAGTATTTT CASRSGRGTDTQYF TRBJ2-3 NA TRBV4-2 14 NA
TGTGCCAGCAGGCTGGGGGATAGCAATCAGCCCCAGCATTTT CASRLGDSNQPQHF TRBJ1-5 NA TRBV12-3/TRBV12-4 14 few
TGTGCCAGCAGCACTAACAGGGCCAATCAGCCCCAGCATTTT CASSTNRANQPQHF TRBJ1-5 NA TRBV6-1 14 many
TGTGCCAGCAGCTTGGAAGGCGTTGTCTCTGGGGCCAACGTCCTGACTTTC CASSLEGVVSGANVLTF TRBJ2-6 NA TRBV5-5 17 few
TGTGCCAGCAGTAAGACACAGGGCGGGAATTCACCCCTCCACTTT CASSKTQGGNSPLHF TRBJ1-6 NA TRBV2 15 many
TGTGCTAGCAGCCCACGGGACTCGAAATACAATGAGCAGTTCTTC CASSPRDSKYNEQFF TRBJ2-1 NA TRBV7-7 15 many
TGTGCCAGCAGCAGAGGGGACAGGGTATTCGAGCAGTACTTC CASSRGDRVFEQYF TRBJ2-7 TRBD1 TRBV7-9 14 many
TGTGCCAGCTCACCAGGACAGGCCTCCTACAATGAGCAGTTCTTC CASSPGQASYNEQFF TRBJ2-1 TRBD1 TRBV18 15 many
TGTGCCTGGAGCCCAACCGGGACAGGGGGCGAGCAGTACTTC CAWSPTGTGGEQYF TRBJ2-7 TRBD1 TRBV30 14 many
TGTGCCAGCTCACCCGGGACCGGTGTCTCCTACGAGCAGTACTTC CASSPGTGVSYEQYF TRBJ2-7 NA TRBV18 15 few
TGTGCCAGCAGCTCACGAGGGACAGGGGTGAGGAACACTGAAGCTTTCTTT CASSSRGTGVRNTEAFF TRBJ1-1 TRBD1 TRBV7-9 17 many
TGTGCCAGCAGCTACCAGGGGGCTCGGGATCAGCCCCAGCATTTT CASSYQGARDQPQHF TRBJ1-5 TRBD1 TRBV12-3/TRBV12-4 15 many
TGTGCCAGCAGCTCCATCCGAAGGGCCGGGGAGCTGTTTTTT CASSSIRRAGELFF TRBJ2-2 NA TRBV7-2 14 many
TGTGCCAGCAGTTCCCTCTCGGGGCACGCTTTCTTT CASSSLSGHAFF TRBJ1-1 NA TRBV12-3/TRBV12-4 12 once
TGTGCCAGCAGCCAAGGGAGAGGCACTGAAGCTTTCTTT CASSQGRGTEAFF TRBJ1-1 NA TRBV4-2 13 many
TGTGCCAGCATTCCCCGGGCAGGGGGCTTCCTCTCTGGGGCCAACGTCCTGACTTTC CASIPRAGGFLSGANVLTF TRBJ2-6 TRBD1 TRBV6-1 19 NA
TGTGCCAGCAGTTGGGTAGTTGGGAGCACTAACTATGGCTACACCTTC CASSWVVGSTNYGYTF TRBJ1-2 NA TRBV27 16 NA
TGCGCCAGCAGCCAGGACGGACAGGGCAATCAGCCCCAGCATTTT CASSQDGQGNQPQHF TRBJ1-5 TRBD1 TRBV4-1 15 many